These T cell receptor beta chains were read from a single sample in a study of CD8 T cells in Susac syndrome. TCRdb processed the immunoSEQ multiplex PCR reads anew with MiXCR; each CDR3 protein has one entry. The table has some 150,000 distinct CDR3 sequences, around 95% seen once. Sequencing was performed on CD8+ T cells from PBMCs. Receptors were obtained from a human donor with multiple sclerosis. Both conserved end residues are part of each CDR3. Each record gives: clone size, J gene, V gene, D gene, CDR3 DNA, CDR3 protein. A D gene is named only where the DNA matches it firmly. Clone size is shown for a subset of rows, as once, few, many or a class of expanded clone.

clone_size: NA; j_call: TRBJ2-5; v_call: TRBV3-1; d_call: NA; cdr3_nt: TGTGCCAGCAGCCAAGATGAAGTAAACCCACGAGAGACCCAGTACTTC; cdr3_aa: CASSQDEVNPRETQYF
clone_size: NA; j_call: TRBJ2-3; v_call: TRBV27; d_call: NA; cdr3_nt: TGTGCCAGCAGTTTAGGGCTTAGGACTGTAGATACGCAGTATTTT; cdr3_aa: CASSLGLRTVDTQYF
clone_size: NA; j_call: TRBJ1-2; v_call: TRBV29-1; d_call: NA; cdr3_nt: TGCAGCGTGGATACTGGGGGTGACGACTATGGCTACACCTTC; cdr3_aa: CSVDTGGDDYGYTF
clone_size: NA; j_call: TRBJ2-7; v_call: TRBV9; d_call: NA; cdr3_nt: TGTGCCAGCAGCGTAGATGGCGGCTACGAGCAGTACTTC; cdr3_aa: CASSVDGGYEQYF
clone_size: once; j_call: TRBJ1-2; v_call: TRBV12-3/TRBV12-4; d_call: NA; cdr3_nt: TGTGCCAGCACCCCTTCCTCGGGTGGCTATGGCTACACCTTC; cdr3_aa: CASTPSSGGYGYTF
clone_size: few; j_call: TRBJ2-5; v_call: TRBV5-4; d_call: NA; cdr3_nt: TGTGCCAGCAGCGGAGGGACAGATCAAGAGACCCAGTACTTC; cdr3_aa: CASSGGTDQETQYF
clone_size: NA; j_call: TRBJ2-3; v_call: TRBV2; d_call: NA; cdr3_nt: TGTGCCAGCAGTCCTACGGAGCGTAGCACAGATACGCAGTATTTT; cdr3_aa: CASSPTERSTDTQYF
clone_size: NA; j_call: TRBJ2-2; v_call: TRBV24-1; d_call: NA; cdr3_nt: TGTGCCACCAGTGATTCATACACCGGGGAGCTGTTTTTT; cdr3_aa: CATSDSYTGELFF
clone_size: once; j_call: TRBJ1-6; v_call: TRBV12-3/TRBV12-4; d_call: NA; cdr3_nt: TGTGCCTGGTATCCCGCGGCTAATTCACCCCTCCACTTT; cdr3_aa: CAWYPAANSPLHF
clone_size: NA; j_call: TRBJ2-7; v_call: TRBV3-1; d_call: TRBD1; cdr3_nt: TGTGCCAGCAGCCATGGACAGGGCTACGAGCAGTACTTC; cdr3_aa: CASSHGQGYEQYF
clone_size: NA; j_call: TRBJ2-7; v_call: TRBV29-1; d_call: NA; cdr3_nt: TGCAGCGTTGTATCAGACTACGAGCAGTACTTC; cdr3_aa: CSVVSDYEQYF
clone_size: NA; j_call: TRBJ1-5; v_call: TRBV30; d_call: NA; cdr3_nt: TGTGCCTGGAGTCTCGGACATAGCAATCAGCCCCAGCATTTT; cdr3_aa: CAWSLGHSNQPQHF
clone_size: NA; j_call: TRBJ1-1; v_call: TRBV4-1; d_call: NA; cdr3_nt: TGCGCCAGCAGCCCCCCGGGCCGTTCCGACCGTACTTTCTTT; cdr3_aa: CASSPPGRSDRTFF
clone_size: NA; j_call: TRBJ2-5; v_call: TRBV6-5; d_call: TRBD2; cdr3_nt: TGTGCCAGCAGTTACTCTGCTAGCGGGGGTGAGACCCAGTACTTC; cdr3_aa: CASSYSASGGETQYF
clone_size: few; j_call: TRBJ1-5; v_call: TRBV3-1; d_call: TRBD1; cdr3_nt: TGTGCCAGCAGCCCGGGACAGGGAGGCAATCAGCCCCAGCATTTT; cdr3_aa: CASSPGQGGNQPQHF
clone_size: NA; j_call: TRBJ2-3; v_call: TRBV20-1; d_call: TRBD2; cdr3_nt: TGCAGTGCTAGACCCGTAGCGGGGGGGCCAAGGATAGATACGCAGTATTTT; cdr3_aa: CSARPVAGGPRIDTQYF
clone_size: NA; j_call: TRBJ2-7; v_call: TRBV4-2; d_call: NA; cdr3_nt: TGTGCCAGCAGCCAAGATTTCGGGCCCGTCTACGAGCAGTACTTC; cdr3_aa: CASSQDFGPVYEQYF
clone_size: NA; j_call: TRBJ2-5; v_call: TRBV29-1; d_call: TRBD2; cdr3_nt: TGCAGCGTTGAGGACAGGGGACTAGCGGGAGTGTACCAAGAGACCCAGTACTTC; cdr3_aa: CSVEDRGLAGVYQETQYF
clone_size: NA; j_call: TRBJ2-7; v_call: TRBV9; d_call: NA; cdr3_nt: TGTGCCAGCAGCGTCGAGGGGTACGAGCAGTACTTC; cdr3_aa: CASSVEGYEQYF
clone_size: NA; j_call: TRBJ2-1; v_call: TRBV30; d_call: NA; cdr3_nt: TGTGCCTGGAGTCCAGGAGCAGACAATGAGCAGTTCTTC; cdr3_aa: CAWSPGADNEQFF
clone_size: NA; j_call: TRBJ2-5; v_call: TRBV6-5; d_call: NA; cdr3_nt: TGTGCCAGCAGTCATGACGGGGGAGAGACCCAGTACTTC; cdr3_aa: CASSHDGGETQYF
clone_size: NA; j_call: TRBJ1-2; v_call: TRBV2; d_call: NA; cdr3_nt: TGTGCCAGCAGCTCGGTGACCGAAAAGCAGGGCTACACCTTC; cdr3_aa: CASSSVTEKQGYTF
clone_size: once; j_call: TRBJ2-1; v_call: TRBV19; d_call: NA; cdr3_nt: TGTGCCAGTACCCCGGGCTACAATGAGCAGTTCTTC; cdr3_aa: CASTPGYNEQFF
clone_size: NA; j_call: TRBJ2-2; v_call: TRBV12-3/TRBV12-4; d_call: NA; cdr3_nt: TGTGCCAGCGGAATTCTAAACACCGGGGAGCTGTTTTTT; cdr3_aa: CASGILNTGELFF
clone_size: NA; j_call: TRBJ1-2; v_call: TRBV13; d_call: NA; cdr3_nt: TGTGCCAGCAGCTTAGAAAAGGGGGACACCTTGAGAAACTATGGCTACACCTTC; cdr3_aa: CASSLEKGDTLRNYGYTF
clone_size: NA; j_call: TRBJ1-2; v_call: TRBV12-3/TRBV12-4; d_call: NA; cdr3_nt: TGTGCCAGCACTCTACGGGGCGCTAACTATGGCTACACCTTC; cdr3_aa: CASTLRGANYGYTF
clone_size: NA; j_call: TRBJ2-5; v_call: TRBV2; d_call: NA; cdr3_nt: TGTGCCAGCAGTGAGTACTTGACTAAACGCGGCGAGACCCAGTACTTC; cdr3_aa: CASSEYLTKRGETQYF
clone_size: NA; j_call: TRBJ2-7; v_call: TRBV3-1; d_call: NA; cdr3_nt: TGTGCCAGCAGCCAAAGGGTGAACAGGGACTACGAGCAGTACTTC; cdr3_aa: CASSQRVNRDYEQYF
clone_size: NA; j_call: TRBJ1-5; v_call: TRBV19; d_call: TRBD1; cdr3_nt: TGTGCCAGTAATTTGGAAGGGGGCGACGATCAGCCCCAGCATTTT; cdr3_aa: CASNLEGGDDQPQHF
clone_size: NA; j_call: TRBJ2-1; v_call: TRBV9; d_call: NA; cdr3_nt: TGTGCCAGCAGCGTAGCGGGGGCCCACAATGAGCAGTTCTTC; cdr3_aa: CASSVAGAHNEQFF
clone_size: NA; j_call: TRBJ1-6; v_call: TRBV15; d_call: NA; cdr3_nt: TGTGCCACCAGCAGAGCCCGGGGCGAAAATTCACCCCTCCACTTT; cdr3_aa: CATSRARGENSPLHF
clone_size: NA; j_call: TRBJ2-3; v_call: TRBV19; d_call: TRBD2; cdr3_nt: TGTGCCAGTAGTTGGACTAGCGGGGGCCGTAGCACAGATACGCAGTATTTT; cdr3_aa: CASSWTSGGRSTDTQYF
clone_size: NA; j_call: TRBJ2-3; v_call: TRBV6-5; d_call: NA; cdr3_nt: TGTGCCAGCACCTGGGGGGCGGGAGATACGCAGTATTTT; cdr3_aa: CASTWGAGDTQYF